Included here is one T cell receptor beta chain sequence, with context. As yet, its antigen is unknown. CDR1 MNHEY and CDR2 SVGAGI come from the germline V gene. CDR3 length equals 15 residues. V was pared by 2 bases and J by 4 bases, with 6 bases of the junction left unmatched. Only CD45RO-negative cells positively selected for CCR7 counted as naive CD8 cells, so terminally differentiated effector memory CD45RA+ cells were excluded. This sample is part of a study of shared clonotypes between healthy human individuals. Findings and limits, study-wide: Clonotypes not shared had lower generation probabilities than those common to all four donors. Rarefaction showed sorted-subset sequencing was incomplete despite large depth. Generally, naive subsets came out with larger estimated richness than memory subsets.

Deep-level assay runs were performed. Libraries were prepared by immunoSEQ multiplex PCR; TCRdb keeps only in-frame clonotypes and omits some of them. The sample records fewer than 800,000 clones, 92% being singletons. Sequencing used naive CD8+ T cells sorted from blood. The sequence came from a man in his thirties or forties in good health. The chain links TRBV6-5 to TRBJ1-1; TRBD1 agrees at 8 bases. CDR3 DNA sequence: TGTGCCAGCAGTTACATCAGGGGGCACCCCACTGAAGCTTTCTTT. This gives the protein CASSYIRGHPTEAFF.